This T cell receptor (beta chain) was identified in a study of blood T cell repertoires in COVID-19. Study information: Acute and convalescent COVID-19 samples came from the United States, Italy and Spain.

The V gene lost 2 bases and the J gene lost 4 bases, with 18 bases spanning the gap. The CDR3 contains 16 residues. Germline V CDR1 and CDR2: SGHVS, FQNEAQ. Sequencing was performed with immunoSEQ multiplex PCR; in TCRdb, only in-frame clones are kept and a portion is missing. This table holds fewer than 250,000 clones, roughly 86% found once. This sequence was found in a man aged 45 to 65 with acute or convalescent COVID-19. Source material: peripheral blood. The chain employs TRBV7-8 and TRBJ2-7; perhaps TRBD2 as D (7 bases). CDR3 region: CASSLPPTGGPYEQYF. CDR3 sequence (DNA): TGTGCCAGCAGCTTACCCCCAACGGGGGGCCCTTACGAGCAGTACTTC. The entire variable domain, with the rest obtained from reference TRBV7-8 and TRBJ2-7, is as follows: GAGVSQSPRYKVAKRGQDVALRCDPISGHVSLFWYQQALGQGPEFLTYFQNEAQLDKSGLPSDRFFAERPEGSVSTLKIQRTQQEDSAVYLCASSLPPTGGPYEQYFGPGTRLTVT.